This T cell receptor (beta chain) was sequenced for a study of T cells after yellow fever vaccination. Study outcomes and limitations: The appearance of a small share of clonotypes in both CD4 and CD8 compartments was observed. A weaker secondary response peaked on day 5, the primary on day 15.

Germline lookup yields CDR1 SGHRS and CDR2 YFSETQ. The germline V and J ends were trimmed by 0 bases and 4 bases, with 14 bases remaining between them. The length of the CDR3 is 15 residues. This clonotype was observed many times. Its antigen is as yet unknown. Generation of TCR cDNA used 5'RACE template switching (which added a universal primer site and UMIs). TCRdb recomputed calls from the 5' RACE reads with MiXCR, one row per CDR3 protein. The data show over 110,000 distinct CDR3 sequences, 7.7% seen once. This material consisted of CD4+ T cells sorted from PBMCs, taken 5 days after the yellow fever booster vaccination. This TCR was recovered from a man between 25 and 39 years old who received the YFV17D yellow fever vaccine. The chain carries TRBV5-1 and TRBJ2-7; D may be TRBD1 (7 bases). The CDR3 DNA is TGCGCCAGCAGCTTGGAGGCAGGGGGGTGGTACGAGCAGTACTTC. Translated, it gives CASSLEAGGWYEQYF.